A selection of T cell receptor beta chains follows, all from one sample in a study of CD8+CD57+ T cells in acquired aplastic anemia. From the reads, TCRdb called clonotypes with MiXCR, one entry per CDR3 protein. The sample has 150,000 to 200,000 distinct CDR3 sequences, around 48% seen once; the top ten hold about 30%. Input material: sorted CD4+, CD8+, or CD8+CD57+ T cells (not recorded which) from PBMCs. Receptors were obtained from a human donor with aplastic anemia. The CDR3 runs from the conserved cysteine through the conserved F or W. The D gene is left open where the match is weak. Not every row has a clone size; where given, it reads once, few, many or a size class.

size	length	D	V	J	DNA	CDR3
NA	18	TRBD1	TRBV4-1	TRBJ2-1	TGCGCCAGCAGCCAACTCCCGGGGGGGGGACAGGGGCACAATGAGCAGTTCTTC	CASSQLPGGGQGHNEQFF
NA	12	NA	TRBV7-8	TRBJ1-2	TGTGCCAGCAGTCCGCAGGACTATGGCTACACCTTC	CASSPQDYGYTF
few	10	NA	TRBV19	TRBJ2-7	TGTGCCCGATGTACCTGGGAGCAGTACTTC	CARCTWEQYF
many	14	NA	TRBV5-8	TRBJ1-2	TGTGCCAGCAGCCCTATCCCACAGAACTATGGCTACACCTTC	CASSPIPQNYGYTF
few	11	NA	TRBV10-3	TRBJ2-7	TGTGCCATCAGCTTTTCCTACGAGCAGTACTTC	CAISFSYEQYF
few	15	NA	TRBV7-9	TRBJ1-6	TGTGCCAGCAGCTTAATGGGGGGAGGTAATTCACCCCTCCACTTT	CASSLMGGGNSPLHF
few	18	NA	TRBV5-1	TRBJ2-7	TGCGCCAGCAGCTTGGCGCCTGGCCCGGGGATGAGCTCCTACGAGCAGTACTTC	CASSLAPGPGMSSYEQYF
many	15	NA	TRBV19	TRBJ2-7	TGTGCCAGTAGTATCGCCCGGGGCCGCGGGAACGAGCAGTACTTC	CASSIARGRGNEQYF
NA	13	NA	TRBV20-1	TRBJ2-7	TGCAGTGCTAGGCCTCGTGGGATATACGAGCAGTACTTC	CSARPRGIYEQYF
once	15	NA	TRBV5-1	TRBJ1-5	TGCGCCAGCAGCTTGGCAGCGGGTAGCAATCAGCCCCAGCATTTT	CASSLAAGSNQPQHF
many	14	NA	TRBV7-2	TRBJ1-2	TGTGCCAGCAGCCCCGGGGGGCGTAACTATGGCTACACCTTC	CASSPGGRNYGYTF
few	13	NA	TRBV5-1	TRBJ2-1	TGCGCCAGCAGCTTGGTTATTAGCGGTGAGCAGTTCTTC	CASSLVISGEQFF
NA	15	TRBD1	TRBV12-3/TRBV12-4	TRBJ2-1	TGTGCCAGCAGTCTCCTCGGACAGGGGAACAATGAGCAGTTCTTC	CASSLLGQGNNEQFF
NA	17	NA	TRBV10-2	TRBJ1-3	TGCGCCAGCAGCGATCCGGGACATTCGAGCTCTGGAAACACCATATATTTT	CASSDPGHSSSGNTIYF
NA	15	TRBD2	TRBV20-1	TRBJ2-1	TGCAGTGCCGCGGGACTAGCGGGAGGTAACAATGAGCAGTTCTTC	CSAAGLAGGNNEQFF
NA	15	NA	TRBV3-1	TRBJ2-1	TGTGCCAGCAGCCAAGAGGTAAGCTCCTACAATGAGCAGTTCTTC	CASSQEVSSYNEQFF
NA	16	TRBD1	TRBV19	TRBJ1-1	TGTGCCAGTAGTTCTCTAAGGACAGGGGAGAACACTGAAGCTTTCTTT	CASSSLRTGENTEAFF
NA	9	NA	TRBV7-6	TRBJ2-3	TGTGCCAGCAGACATACGCAGTATTTT	CASRHTQYF
many	14	NA	TRBV7-9	TRBJ2-1	TGTGCCAGCAGCTTGATTCAGGGGGGATATGAGCAGTTCTTC	CASSLIQGGYEQFF
NA	11	TRBD1	TRBV20-1	TRBJ1-1	TGCAGTGCCAATGACAGGGGTGAAGCTTTCTTT	CSANDRGEAFF
few	14	TRBD1	TRBV19	TRBJ2-7	TGTGCCAGTTCTACGGGACAGGGCTCCTACGAGCAGTACTTC	CASSTGQGSYEQYF
NA	15	TRBD1	TRBV29-1	TRBJ2-1	TGCAGCGTTAACAGGATCCCGACAGGGAGCAATGAGCAGTTCTTC	CSVNRIPTGSNEQFF
many	12	TRBD1	TRBV29-1	TRBJ2-7	TGCAGCGTGACGGGACAGGGCTACGAGCAGTACTTC	CSVTGQGYEQYF
many	16	TRBD1	TRBV24-1	TRBJ2-2	TGTGCCACCAGTGACCCAGACAGGGTATACACCGGGGAGCTGTTTTTT	CATSDPDRVYTGELFF
NA	14	NA	TRBV5-6	TRBJ2-5	TGTGCCAGCAGCAGGAGACAGATACAAGAGACCCAGTACTTC	CASSRRQIQETQYF
NA	14	NA	TRBV18	TRBJ2-5	TGTGCCAGCTCCCCCCCAGAAGCGGGAGAGACCCAGTACTTC	CASSPPEAGETQYF
NA	16	TRBD2	TRBV7-8	TRBJ2-1	TGTGCCAGCAGCCCCGAGCGGGGGGGATCCTACAATGAGCAGTTCTTC	CASSPERGGSYNEQFF
NA	15	NA	TRBV7-3	TRBJ2-1	TGTGCCAGCAGCTCACGCCCGGGGGCTCCGAATGAGCAGTTCTTC	CASSSRPGAPNEQFF
NA	12	NA	TRBV29-1	TRBJ1-2	TGCAGCGTCGCGGCGGGAAACTATGGCTACACCTTC	CSVAAGNYGYTF
few	15	NA	TRBV12-3/TRBV12-4	TRBJ1-1	TGTGCCAGCAGCAACCCGATAATTGAAGAGGTCGAAGCTTTCTTT	CASSNPIIEEVEAFF
NA	16	TRBD1	TRBV10-3	TRBJ2-7	TGTGCCATCAGTGAGTTGGGGACAGGGGGCGAGGACGAGCAGTACTTC	CAISELGTGGEDEQYF
many	16	NA	TRBV7-2	TRBJ2-7	TGTGCCAGCAGCTTAGCCTGGAGGGATCTCTACTACGAGCAGTACTTC	CASSLAWRDLYYEQYF
many	13	NA	TRBV19	TRBJ1-5	TGTGCCAGTAGTCACCTAGGGGGTCAGCCCCAGCATTTT	CASSHLGGQPQHF
NA	15	NA	TRBV7-2	TRBJ1-1	TGTGCCAGCAGCTTAGGTGCGGGACGAGGGACTGAAGCTTTCTTT	CASSLGAGRGTEAFF
NA	15	NA	TRBV29-1	TRBJ2-2	TGCAGCGTTGAAGCCGGTGACAGGAACACCGGGGAGCTGTTTTTT	CSVEAGDRNTGELFF
many	15	NA	TRBV19	TRBJ1-1	TGTGCCAGTAGTCCTAGCGGACAGCTGAACACTGAAGCTTTCTTT	CASSPSGQLNTEAFF
many	20	NA	TRBV20-1	TRBJ1-1	TGCAGTGCTAGGGCCCGTTCGGCGGACAGTCTCTTAAACATGAACACTGAAGCTTTCTTT	CSARARSADSLLNMNTEAFF
many	14	NA	TRBV4-3	TRBJ1-6	TGCGCCAGCAGCCAAGATTTCGGTAATTCACCCCTCCACTTT	CASSQDFGNSPLHF
many	14	NA	TRBV2	TRBJ2-1	TGTGCCAGCCACCCTGGGTGGGGGTACAATGAGCAGTTCTTC	CASHPGWGYNEQFF
many	15	TRBD1	TRBV10-2	TRBJ2-2	TGCGCCAGCAGTGAGGGGACAGGGGTCACCGGGGAGCTGTTTTTT	CASSEGTGVTGELFF
medium-sized	16	TRBD1	TRBV12-3/TRBV12-4	TRBJ1-1	TGTGCCAGCAGACAACACGGACAGGGAGAGGGGACTGAAGCTTTCTTT	CASRQHGQGEGTEAFF
many	11	NA	TRBV27	TRBJ2-7	TGTGCCAGCAGTTCCCCCCACGAGCAGTACTTC	CASSSPHEQYF
NA	11	TRBD1	TRBV2	TRBJ1-2	TGTGCTAAGAGGGGACAGGGGGACTACACCTTC	CAKRGQGDYTF
NA	12	TRBD1	TRBV19	TRBJ2-7	TGTGCCAGTAGTATAGGACAGGGAAAGCAGTACTTC	CASSIGQGKQYF
NA	13	NA	TRBV12-3/TRBV12-4	TRBJ1-2	TGTGCCAGCACCATAAGCCCCCTATATGGCTACACCTTC	CASTISPLYGYTF
NA	13	NA	TRBV7-9	TRBJ2-5	TGTGCCAGCTTAGATCCGTACCAAGAGACCCAGTACTTC	CASLDPYQETQYF